This TCR beta chain is from a study of radiotherapy plus CTLA-4 blockade in lung cancer. General study points: Tumor-origin TCR clones grew in blood after radiotherapy plus ipilimumab.

Method: immunoSEQ multiplex PCR; TCRdb's copy keeps in-frame clones and lacks some. The table has around 82,000 clones, around 87% seen once. J lost 6 bases, V lost 3 bases, and 7 bases had no gene match. The germline CDR1 and CDR2 sequences are GTSNPN and SVGIG (reference sequence). CDR3 length: 14 residues. A remark on this clone: What it binds is unknown.

V gene TRBV30 combines with J gene TRBJ2-1; 8 bases fit TRBD2. This sequence originates from a human donor with non-small cell lung cancer that progressed on radiotherapy plus ipilimumab. Sequencing was performed on peripheral blood, taken from a patient treated with radiotherapy plus ipilimumab. The CDR3 protein is CAWRVAGQINEQFF. The CDR3 DNA follows: TGTGCCTGGAGGGTAGCGGGGCAGATCAATGAGCAGTTCTTC.